This record looks at one TCR beta chain sequence and its context. Its antigen is still unknown. No base-level quality is on record; no much larger clone is a single base apart. TCRbeta CDR3 regions were amplified from genomic DNA using the immunoSEQ Assay, a bias-controlled multiplex PCR. In the source study's methods: The number of nucleated cells in each sample was estimated by amplification of reference gene primers within the assay. Sequence reads were collapsed and filtered to measure the absolute abundance of every unique TCRbeta CDR3 rearrangement. For each sample, productive Simpson clonality was calculated by taking the square root of Simpson's diversity index across productive rearrangements. As stored in TCRdb, this immuneACCESS dataset retains in-frame rearrangements with V and J assigned. A fraction of the clones does not appear; measured against another copy, unresolved V genes explain less than half of the discrepancy, and the remainder lacks a known reason. Clone size and the V and J calls come from that table; the DNA yielded D and trimming. This sample holds roughly 350,000 clones; approximately 92% were observed only once. Approximately 17% of the sample is taken by the ten largest.

This sample was taken from a study of blood T cell repertoires in COVID-19 (dated by TCRdb to about 2020). Study-level background: Samples from collaborators originated in the United States, Italy and Spain and spanned both the acute and convalescent phases of COVID-19. The prospective study material was composed of cDNA or gDNA derived from T cells, B-cell-depleted T cells, or PBMCs. Deeply sampled blood TCRbeta repertoires from subjects exposed to, actively infected with, or recovered from COVID-19 were included in the dataset. The repertoires were released in a freely available public database intended as a resource for research on the immune response to SARS-CoV-2. Samples came from the ongoing ImmuneRACE study (first 160 participants) plus 1,254 subjects from 6 global collaborators. Nearly every sample came with metadata listing a de-identified subject ID, COVID-19 status, age in years and sex. Where available, HLA class I and class II types were taken from metadata supplied by the sample provider and were not determined by assay-based typing. Findings and caveats that apply to the study as a whole: How much clinical and demographic metadata was included differed by source and by participant, and the metadata was provided uncurated.

The CDR3 sequence holds 16 residues, the cysteine and phenylalanine included. Only the CDR3 DNA is retained, 48 bases long and in frame from the first base. Per the germline V gene, MDHEN is the CDR1 and SYDVKM is the CDR2. V loses 4 bases, J loses 0 bases, and the germline ends lie 16 bases apart. Participants in the prospective study were enrolled through a virtual design, were aged about 18 to 90 years, and lived in 20 to 30 United States geographic areas. Cohort assignment in the prospective study relied on participant-reported clinical history from a screening survey and a study questionnaire. For ImmuneRACE Cohort 3, a participant was defined as recovered based on two consecutive negative NP/OP PCR tests, clearance by a healthcare professional, or resolution of symptoms. Each participant in the prospective study had whole blood, serum and a nasopharyngeal or oropharyngeal swab collected by mobile phlebotomists. Prospective study participants could optionally give additional blood draws and questionnaires over a 2-month period. Before DNA extraction, prospective study blood samples were shipped either frozen or at room temperature.

Recombination connected TRBV28 to TRBJ2-7; TRBD1 could be the D gene, as 6 bases match. This clonotype was sampled from a woman younger than 45 who had recovered from COVID-19. The sequencing input was PBMCs or T cells enriched from blood (not recorded which). For the CDR3, the sequence is CASSSRTAKSSYEQYF. The bases are TGTGCCAGCAGTTCCCGGACAGCTAAAAGCTCCTACGAGCAGTACTTC.